Shown below are 12 T cell receptor beta chains from a single sample sequenced in a study of cytomegalovirus exposure and HLA in healthy donors. Only in-frame clones appear in the TCRdb table, and some are missing; sequencing was by immunoSEQ multiplex PCR. In the table there are some 170,000 clones, 86% of which are singletons. Input material: PBMCs. Receptor source: a man aged 18 to 35 in good health and CMV-seropositive.

This rearrangement joins TRBV7-9 to TRBJ2-1; 10 bases are shared with TRBD1. The CDR3 has 18 amino acids. V lost 5 bases and J lost 7; bases outside the gene matches: 17. Germline lookup yields CDR1 SEHNR and CDR2 FQNEAQ (reference sequence). The DNA for the CDR3 is TGTGCCAGCAGCCTCCGGGACAGGGGCACGAGGGGGGGGAATGAGCAGTTCTTC. This encodes CASSLRDRGTRGGNEQFF.

This sequence joins TRBV9 and TRBJ2-3, with 7 bases aligning to TRBD2. CDR1 SGDLS and CDR2 YYNGEE come from the germline V gene. With 4 bases clipped from V and 0 bases from J, the junction kept 20 bases outside the gene matches. This CDR3 contains 20 residues. CDR3 nucleotide sequence: TGTGCCAGCAGCCACAGGCTAGCGGATTTATCGAACCTTAGCACAGATACGCAGTATTTT. It yields the protein CASSHRLADLSNLSTDTQYF.

This sequence joins TRBV4-1 and TRBJ2-1; 12 nucleotides align to TRBD2. Unmatched junction bases numbered 1, after V lost 6 bases and J lost 7 bases. This CDR3 has 13 residues. Germline CDR1 is MGHRA and CDR2 is YSYEKL. CDR3 coding DNA: TGCGCCAGCAGGGGACTAGCGGGTAATGAGCAGTTCTTC. Translation gives CASRGLAGNEQFF.

The chain couples TRBV28 to TRBJ2-7, with D maybe TRBD2 (5 bases). The CDR3 has 13 amino acids. With 9 bases removed from V and 7 bases from J, the gap between germline ends came to 19 bases. The germline V gene has CDR1 MDHEN and CDR2 SYDVKM. The CDR3 is CASRTPPTGEQYF. CDR3 sequence (DNA): TGTGCCAGTCGGACCCCCCCGACGGGGGAGCAGTACTTC.

The rearrangement joins TRBV9 to TRBJ2-3; the match to TRBD2 covers 8 bases. The V gene end was trimmed by 1 base and the J gene end by 2 bases; junction bases not matched to a gene: 3. CDR3 length: 15 residues. CDR1 is SGDLS and CDR2 is YYNGEE in the germline V gene. CDR3 sequence reads: CASSVRGGNTDTQYF. Here the CDR3 DNA reads TGTGCCAGCAGCGTACGGGGGGGCAACACAGATACGCAGTATTTT.

The chain has TRBV28 and TRBJ2-7; D might be TRBD1 (6 bases). V gave up 2 bases and J gave up 1 base, with 15 bases separating them. There are 16 residues in the CDR3. Germline V lookup: CDR1 MDHEN, CDR2 SYDVKM. CDR3: CASSLGWGPRSYEQYF. The CDR3 nucleotides read TGTGCCAGCAGTTTAGGTTGGGGGCCGCGATCCTACGAGCAGTACTTC.

V and J are TRBV7-9 and TRBJ1-5; 7 positions match TRBD1. This CDR3 spans 14 amino acids. Germline loops: CDR1 SEHNR, CDR2 FQNEAQ (reference sequence). J lost 3 bases, V lost 4 bases, and 3 bases had no gene match. The CDR3 region is CASSSGQINQPQHF. The CDR3 coding sequence is TGTGCCAGCAGCTCGGGACAGATCAATCAGCCCCAGCATTTT.

This clone was recorded once. V usage is TRBV7-9 and J usage is TRBJ2-6, with a weak D call TRBD1 (6 bases). The germline CDR1 and CDR2 sequences are SEHNR and FQNEAQ (reference sequence). V was cut by 5 bases and J by 0 bases, with 14 bases left in between. This CDR3 comprises 17 residues. The CDR3 reads CASSPRGNFSGANVLTF. CDR3 bases: TGTGCCAGCAGCCCTAGGGGGAACTTCTCTGGGGCCAACGTCCTGACTTTC.

This clone was recorded once. The chain joins TRBV12-5 to TRBJ1-4, with 8 bases identical to TRBD1. V dropped 3 bases and J dropped 7; count of bases not matched to a gene: 4. Germline CDR1 reads LGHNT; CDR2 reads FRNRAP. The CDR3 spans 14 residues. CDR3: CASGFSDRVEKLFF. Written as DNA, the CDR3 is TGTGCTAGTGGTTTCTCGGACAGGGTTGAAAAACTGTTTTTT.

This chain links TRBV19 with TRBJ2-2, with unresolved D. The V gene's germline CDR1 is LNHDA and CDR2 SQIVND (reference sequence). The CDR3 length is 13 residues. The germline V and J ends were trimmed by 5 bases and 3 bases, with 7 bases remaining between them. The CDR3 DNA sequence: TGTGCCAGTAGTCAGCTAGACACCGGGGAGCTGTTTTTT. Residues: CASSQLDTGELFF.

The chain joins TRBV4-1 to TRBJ1-2; D call uncertain. The CDR3 consists of 13 residues. Germline CDR1 reads MGHRA; CDR2 reads YSYEKL. V shed 0 bases and J shed 9 bases, with 11 bases lying between them. The CDR3 reads CASSQERGLSYTF. CDR3 nucleotides: TGCGCCAGCAGCCAAGAACGGGGTTTGAGCTACACCTTC.

V is TRBV18 and J is TRBJ2-1; 11 bases align to TRBD2. Germline values: CDR1 KGHSH, CDR2 LQKENI. The V and J ends lost 4 bases and 0 bases, in that order; junction bases with no gene match: 2. This CDR3 is built from 16 residues. The CDR3, as DNA: TGTGCCAGCTCACTTAGCGGGGGGGTCTCCTACAATGAGCAGTTCTTC. Translating it yields CASSLSGGVSYNEQFF.